Shown below are 17 T cell receptor beta chains from a single sample sequenced in a study of blood T cell repertoires in COVID-19. Measured with immunoSEQ multiplex PCR; TCRdb has only the in-frame clones, and not every one. The sample carries approximately 52,000 clones, roughly 87% recorded once. The sequenced sample consisted of peripheral blood. These receptors came from a human donor with active COVID-19. The donor label of this sample is uncertain.

The chain combines TRBV5-1 with TRBJ2-7, with a possible D match to TRBD1 (6 bases). V was trimmed by 4 bases and J by 5 bases, leaving 13 bases between them. The CDR3 extends over 13 amino acids. CDR1 and CDR2 (germline): SGHRS, YFSETQ. CDR3 sequence: CASSPLAGDEQYF. CDR3 in DNA: TGCGCCAGCAGCCCCCTAGCAGGGGACGAGCAGTACTTC.

The V gene is TRBV7-2, the J gene TRBJ2-5, with 8 positions matching TRBD2. V trimming: 8 bases; J trimming: 2 bases; junction bases outside the gene matches: 10. This CDR3 is built from 15 residues. CDR1 SGHTA and CDR2 FQGNSA come from the germline V gene. CDR3 sequence: CASQKAGGWQETQYF. CDR3 coding DNA: TGTGCCAGCCAGAAGGCGGGGGGATGGCAAGAGACCCAGTACTTC. Combining the CDR3 with reference TRBV7-2 and TRBJ2-5 gives the whole variable domain GAGVSQSPSNKVTEKGKDVELRCDPISGHTALYWYRQSLGQGLEFLIYFQGNSAPDKSGLPSDRFSAERTGGSVSTLTIQRTQQEDSAVYLCASQKAGGWQETQYFGPGTRLLVL.

This clone has more than one count but fewer than ten. The chain employs TRBV4-1 and TRBJ2-7; 7 bases line up with TRBD2. Losses at the gene ends were 1 base for V and 6 bases for J; bases not matched to a gene: 6. In germline, CDR1 is MGHRA, CDR2 YSYEKL. This CDR3 has 14 residues. CDR3 sequence: CASSQGGGDGEQYF. The CDR3 DNA is TGCGCCAGCAGCCAAGGGGGAGGGGACGGCGAGCAGTACTTC.

This clone occurred a few times. The V call is TRBV6-1, the J call TRBJ1-2; perhaps TRBD1 as D (5 bases). Germline V CDR1 and CDR2: MNHNS, SASEGT. CDR3 length: 13 residues. V gave up 2 bases and J gave up 4 bases, with 8 bases separating them. CDR3 protein: CASSETGPYGYTF. CDR3 in DNA: TGTGCCAGCAGTGAAACAGGTCCCTATGGCTACACCTTC.

The chain employs TRBV18 and TRBJ2-3; TRBD2 matches 14 bases. Germline assignment: CDR1 KGHSH and CDR2 LQKENI. Losses at the gene ends were 5 bases for V and 4 bases for J; bases not matched to a gene: 5. The CDR3 runs 16 residues. The CDR3 is CASSERLAGGPDTQYF. The CDR3 coding sequence is TGTGCCAGCTCAGAAAGACTAGCGGGGGGGCCAGATACGCAGTATTTT.

This clone was seen just once. A read error may account for a junction end that differs from germline. The chain combines TRBV7-7 with TRBJ2-2, with 13 nucleotides matching TRBD2. The CDR3 is made up of 17 amino acids. Germline V gives CDR1 SSHAT, CDR2 FNYEAQ (reference sequence). The CDR3 is CASSPTHTSGGAGELFF. The CDR3 region has the DNA TGTGCTAGCAGCCCGACCCATACTAGCGGGGGGGCCGGGGAGCTGTTTTTT.

The chain carries TRBV4-3 and TRBJ1-6, with D perhaps matching TRBD1 (6 bases). The germline V gene encodes CDR1 LGHNA and CDR2 YSLEER. The V end was cut by 4 bases, the J end by 7 bases, with 14 bases between. The CDR3 contains 15 residues. The CDR3 DNA sequence: TGCGCCAGCAGCCTAGGGGGGGAAGTAAATTCACCCCTCCACTTT. Translation gives CASSLGGEVNSPLHF.

A single count supports this clone. V usage is TRBV7-2 and J usage is TRBJ2-7; D might be TRBD1 (6 bases). The CDR3 length is 14 residues. The V end lost 5 bases, the J end lost 3 bases, and 14 bases lay between the germline ends. Germline V gene data show CDR1 as SGHTA and CDR2 as FQGNSA. DNA of the CDR3: TGTGCCAGCAGCCCAGGGGTTTCGGGCTACGAGCAGTACTTC. Translating gives CASSPGVSGYEQYF.

The chain joins TRBV4-3 to TRBJ1-2, with D tentatively TRBD1 (6 bases). The germline V and J ends were trimmed by 0 bases and 2 bases, with 10 bases remaining between them. The germline V gene encodes CDR1 LGHNA and CDR2 YSLEER. The CDR3 consists of 15 residues. CDR3 region: CASSQEAGVNYGYTF. CDR3 DNA sequence: TGCGCCAGCAGCCAAGAGGCAGGGGTCAACTATGGCTACACCTTC.

The CDR3, as DNA: TGTGCCAGCAGCTTCGAGACAGGGGCTTACAATGAGCAGTTCTTC. Protein: CASSFETGAYNEQFF. This chain connects TRBV5-5 to TRBJ2-1; 8 nucleotides align to TRBD1. V was pared by 2 bases and J by 4 bases, with 5 bases of the junction left unmatched. CDR3 size: 15 residues. Germline assignment: CDR1 SGHKS and CDR2 YYEKEE (reference sequence).

J is TRBJ2-5 and V is TRBV5-5; TRBD2 agrees at 10 bases. The V gene end was trimmed by 0 bases and the J gene end by 1 base; junction bases not matched to a gene: 3. This CDR3 comprises 16 residues. Germline assignment: CDR1 SGHKS and CDR2 YYEKEE (reference sequence). The CDR3 here is CASSLGVAGGQETQYF. Written as DNA, the CDR3 is TGTGCCAGCAGCTTGGGGGTAGCGGGGGGCCAAGAGACCCAGTACTTC.

V and J are TRBV18 and TRBJ2-1; D remains ambiguous. Germline V gives CDR1 KGHSH, CDR2 LQKENI. The CDR3 is 16 amino acids. Trimming took off 0 bases at V and 4 bases at J, with 13 bases between the two ends. CDR3 region: CASSPPLGSIYNEQFF. CDR3 DNA sequence: TGTGCCAGCTCACCACCCTTGGGCAGTATTTACAATGAGCAGTTCTTC.

This sequence joins TRBV7-6 and TRBJ1-2; TRBD1 agrees at 9 bases. CDR1 and CDR2 (germline): SGHVS, FNYEAQ. This CDR3 has 16 residues. V lost 4 bases, J lost 5 bases, and 11 bases stayed unmatched. The chain's CDR3 is CASSSFRDRENYGYTF. CDR3 sequence (DNA): TGTGCCAGCAGCTCGTTCCGGGACAGGGAAAATTATGGCTACACCTTC.

J is TRBJ2-3 and V is TRBV19; D may be TRBD2 (6 bases). CDR3 size: 17 residues. CDR1 LNHDA and CDR2 SQIVND come from the germline V gene (reference sequence). Trimming took off 3 bases at V and 1 base at J, with 17 bases between the two ends. CDR3: CASSIRSLASGTDTQYF. The CDR3 DNA reads TGTGCCAGTAGTATTCGGTCGCTAGCGAGCGGCACAGATACGCAGTATTTT.

This clone was recorded only once. The chain uses TRBV5-1 and TRBJ2-3; TRBD2 matches at 8 bases. The CDR3 is 17 residues long. V lost 0 bases and J lost 5; bases outside the gene matches: 11. CDR1 SGHRS and CDR2 YFSETQ come from the germline V gene. The CDR3 here is CASSLGVRGGPVDTQYF. For the CDR3, the DNA is TGCGCCAGCAGCTTGGGGGTGCGCGGGGGGCCTGTAGATACGCAGTATTTT.

This rearrangement joins TRBV30 to TRBJ2-3; 12 bases line up with TRBD2. Germline lookup yields CDR1 GTSNPN and CDR2 SVGIG (reference sequence). With 3 bases clipped from V and 2 bases from J, the junction kept 9 bases outside the gene matches. The CDR3 totals 17 residues. The CDR3 reads CAWRLAGGPGYTDTQYF. In DNA, the CDR3 is TGTGCCTGGAGGCTAGCGGGGGGGCCGGGCTACACAGATACGCAGTATTTT.

The chain has TRBV6-1 and TRBJ1-4; the match to TRBD1 covers 10 bases. J gave up 5 bases and V 3 bases, and 3 bases lay outside the gene matches. Germline assignment: CDR1 MNHNS and CDR2 SASEGT. CDR3 length: 15 residues. The CDR3: CASSDPGQGNEKLFF. The CDR3 DNA follows: TGTGCCAGCAGTGATCCGGGACAGGGGAATGAAAAACTGTTTTTT.